Given below is one TCR beta chain in context. The data derive from a study of blood T cell repertoires in COVID-19. Study-wide background: Sources were T cells, B-cell-depleted T cells, or PBMCs; the material itself was cDNA or gDNA.

Losses at the gene ends were 1 base for V and 1 base for J; bases not matched to a gene: 3. Germline CDR1 MGHRA, CDR2 YSYEKL. The CDR3 contains 16 residues. Those enrolled, adults aged roughly 18 to 95 years, came from 20 to 25 US areas. Some clones are missing from TCRdb's copy, which holds only in-frame ones; the method was immunoSEQ multiplex PCR. The table lists about 440,000 clones, 87% of them singletons, with nearly 2% in the top ten. The chain combines TRBV4-1 with TRBJ2-1; the match to TRBD2 covers 8 bases. This TCR derives from a woman aged 18 to 35 with acute COVID-19. Sequencing input: PBMCs or T cells enriched from blood (not recorded which). The CDR3 protein is CASSQVTSGSYNEQFF. In nucleotides, the CDR3 is TGCGCCAGCAGCCAAGTAACTAGCGGATCCTACAATGAGCAGTTCTTC.